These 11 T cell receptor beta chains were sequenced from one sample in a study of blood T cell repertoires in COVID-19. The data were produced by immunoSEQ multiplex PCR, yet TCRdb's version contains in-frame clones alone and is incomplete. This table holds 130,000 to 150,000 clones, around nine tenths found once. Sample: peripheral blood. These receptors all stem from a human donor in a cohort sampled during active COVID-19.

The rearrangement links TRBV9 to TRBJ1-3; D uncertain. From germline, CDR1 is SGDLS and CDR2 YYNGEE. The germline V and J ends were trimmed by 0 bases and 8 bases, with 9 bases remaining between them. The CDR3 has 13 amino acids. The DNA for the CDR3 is TGTGCCAGCAGCGTAGATCACGGGGACACCATATATTTT. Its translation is CASSVDHGDTIYF. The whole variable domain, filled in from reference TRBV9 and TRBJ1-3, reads DSGVTQTPKHLITATGQRVTLRCSPRSGDLSVYWYQQSLDQGLQFLIQYYNGEERAKGNILERFSAQQFPDLHSELNLSSLELGDSALYFCASSVDHGDTIYFGEGSWLTVV.

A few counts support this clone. Here the CDR3 reads CASSQGQFNSPLHF. CDR3 nucleotides: TGTGCCAGCAGCCAAGGACAGTTTAATTCACCCCTCCACTTT. The rearrangement links TRBV3-1 (or the pseudogene TRBV3-2) to TRBJ1-6; D is perhaps TRBD1 (5 bases). Trimming cost V 1 base and J 6 bases, with 7 bases left between them. The CDR3 consists of 14 residues. CDR1 and CDR2 (germline): LGHDT, YNNKEL (reference sequence).

CDR3 nucleotides: TGTGCCAGCAGCTTAGTGGCGCAGGGTAGCACAGATACGCAGTATTTT. Translation gives CASSLVAQGSTDTQYF. The rearrangement uses TRBV11-1 and TRBJ2-3; D possibly corresponds to TRBD1 (5 bases). Trimming removed 1 base from V and 0 bases from J, with 11 bases in between. There are 16 residues in the CDR3. CDR1 and CDR2 from the germline V gene are SGHAT and FQDESV (reference sequence).

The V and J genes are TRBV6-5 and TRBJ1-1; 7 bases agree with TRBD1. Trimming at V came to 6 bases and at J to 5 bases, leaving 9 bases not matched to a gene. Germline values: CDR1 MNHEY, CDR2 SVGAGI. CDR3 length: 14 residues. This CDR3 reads CASRDDRVWTEAFF. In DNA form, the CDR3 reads TGTGCCAGCAGAGACGACAGGGTATGGACTGAAGCTTTCTTT.

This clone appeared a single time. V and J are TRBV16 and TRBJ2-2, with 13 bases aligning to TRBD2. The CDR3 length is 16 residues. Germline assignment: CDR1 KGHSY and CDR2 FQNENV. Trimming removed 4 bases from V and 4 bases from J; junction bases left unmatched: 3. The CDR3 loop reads CASSRLAGGATGELFF. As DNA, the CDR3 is TGTGCCAGCAGCCGACTAGCGGGGGGTGCCACCGGGGAGCTGTTTTTT.

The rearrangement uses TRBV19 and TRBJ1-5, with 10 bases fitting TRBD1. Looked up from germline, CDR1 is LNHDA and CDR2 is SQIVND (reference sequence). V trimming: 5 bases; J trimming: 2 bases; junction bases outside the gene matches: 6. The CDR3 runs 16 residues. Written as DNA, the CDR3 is TGTGCCAGTAGTCACAGACAGGGGGCTGGCAATCAGCCCCAGCATTTT. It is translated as CASSHRQGAGNQPQHF.

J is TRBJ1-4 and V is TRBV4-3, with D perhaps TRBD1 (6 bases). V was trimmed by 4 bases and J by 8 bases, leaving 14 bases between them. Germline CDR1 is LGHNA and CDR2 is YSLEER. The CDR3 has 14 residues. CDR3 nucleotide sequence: TGCGCCAGCAGCCGCGTCTACAGGGTAGAAAAACTGTTTTTT. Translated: CASSRVYRVEKLFF.

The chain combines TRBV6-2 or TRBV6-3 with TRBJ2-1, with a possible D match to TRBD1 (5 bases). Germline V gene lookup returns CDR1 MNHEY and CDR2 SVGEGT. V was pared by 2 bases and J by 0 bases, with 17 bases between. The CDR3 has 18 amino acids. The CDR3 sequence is CASSYAIKQESSYNEQFF. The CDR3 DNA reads TGTGCCAGCAGTTACGCGATCAAACAGGAGAGCTCCTACAATGAGCAGTTCTTC.

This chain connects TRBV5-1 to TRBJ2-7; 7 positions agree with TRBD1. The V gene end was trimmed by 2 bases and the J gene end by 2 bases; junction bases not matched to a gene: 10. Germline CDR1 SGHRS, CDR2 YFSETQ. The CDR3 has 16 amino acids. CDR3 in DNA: TGCGCCAGCAGCTTCTCAAGGGGACAGCTCGCCTACGAGCAGTACTTC. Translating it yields CASSFSRGQLAYEQYF.

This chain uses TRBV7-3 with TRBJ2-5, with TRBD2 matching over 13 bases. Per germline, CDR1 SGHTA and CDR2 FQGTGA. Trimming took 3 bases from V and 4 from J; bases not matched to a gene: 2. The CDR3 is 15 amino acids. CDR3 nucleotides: TGTGCCAGCAGCTTGGGACTAGCGGGGACAGAGACCCAGTACTTC. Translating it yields CASSLGLAGTETQYF.

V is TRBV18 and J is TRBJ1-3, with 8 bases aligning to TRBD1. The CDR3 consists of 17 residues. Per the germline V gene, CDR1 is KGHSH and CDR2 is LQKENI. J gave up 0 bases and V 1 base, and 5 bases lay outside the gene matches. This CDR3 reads CASSPRQGINSGNTIYF. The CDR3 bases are TGTGCCAGCTCACCACGACAGGGGATTAACTCTGGAAACACCATATATTTT.